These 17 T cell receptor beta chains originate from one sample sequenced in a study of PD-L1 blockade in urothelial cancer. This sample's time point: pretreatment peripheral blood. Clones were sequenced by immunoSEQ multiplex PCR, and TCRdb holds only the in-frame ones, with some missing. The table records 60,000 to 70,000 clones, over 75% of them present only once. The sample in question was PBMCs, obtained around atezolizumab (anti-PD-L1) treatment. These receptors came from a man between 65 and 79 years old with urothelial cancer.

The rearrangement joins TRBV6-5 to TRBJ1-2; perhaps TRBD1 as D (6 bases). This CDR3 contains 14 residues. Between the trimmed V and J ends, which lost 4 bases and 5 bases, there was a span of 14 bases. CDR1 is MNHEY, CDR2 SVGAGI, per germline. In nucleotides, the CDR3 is TGTGCCAGCAGTTTGGACAGAGACGATTATGGCTACACCTTC. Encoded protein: CASSLDRDDYGYTF.

The CDR3 sequence: CASSFLGLAIEQFF. CDR3 sequence (DNA): TGTGCCAGCAGTTTCCTCGGACTAGCAATTGAGCAGTTCTTC. The chain uses TRBV28 and TRBJ2-1; 8 bases match TRBD2. Germline V gives CDR1 MDHEN, CDR2 SYDVKM. This CDR3 is built from 14 residues. Trimming took 3 bases from V and 9 from J; bases not matched to a gene: 7.

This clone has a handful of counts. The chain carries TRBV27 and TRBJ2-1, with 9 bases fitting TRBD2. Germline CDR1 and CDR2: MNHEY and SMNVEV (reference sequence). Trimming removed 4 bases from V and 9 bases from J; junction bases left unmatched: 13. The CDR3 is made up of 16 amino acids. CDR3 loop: CASSSTGTSRIPEQFF. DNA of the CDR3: TGTGCCAGCAGTTCCACCGGGACTAGCAGAATCCCTGAGCAGTTCTTC.

This CDR3 reads CASSPTGQGAESGEAFF. The CDR3 coding sequence is TGTGCCAGCTCACCGACGGGACAGGGGGCAGAGAGTGGTGAAGCTTTCTTT. The chain has TRBV18 and TRBJ1-1; TRBD1 aligns across 12 bases. Germline-derived CDR1 and CDR2 are KGHSH and LQKENI. J gave up 7 bases and V 3 bases, and 12 bases lay outside the gene matches. CDR3 length: 17 residues.

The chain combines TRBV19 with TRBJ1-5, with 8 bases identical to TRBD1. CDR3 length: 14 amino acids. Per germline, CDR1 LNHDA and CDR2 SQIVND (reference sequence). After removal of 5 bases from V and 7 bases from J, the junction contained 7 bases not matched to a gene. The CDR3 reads CASSSDRGGQPQHF. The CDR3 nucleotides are TGTGCCAGTAGTTCCGACAGGGGAGGGCAGCCCCAGCATTTT.

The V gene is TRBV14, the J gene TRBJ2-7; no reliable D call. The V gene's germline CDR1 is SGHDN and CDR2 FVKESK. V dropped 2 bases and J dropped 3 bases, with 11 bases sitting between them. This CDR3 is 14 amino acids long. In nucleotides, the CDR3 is TGTGCCAGCAGCCAAAGTTTCTCAGGCTACGAGCAGTACTTC. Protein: CASSQSFSGYEQYF.

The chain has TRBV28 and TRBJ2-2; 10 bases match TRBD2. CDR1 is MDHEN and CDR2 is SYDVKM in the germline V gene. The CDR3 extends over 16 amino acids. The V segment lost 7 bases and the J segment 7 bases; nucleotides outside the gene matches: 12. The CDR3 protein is CASTGSGRLQGGELFF. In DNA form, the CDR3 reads TGTGCCAGCACCGGTAGCGGGAGGCTTCAAGGCGGGGAGCTGTTTTTT.

The CDR3 DNA reads as TGTGCCAGCAGTTTAGGGGGGGGCGGAAGAAACACTGAAGCTTTCTTT. Its translation is CASSLGGGGRNTEAFF. The V gene is TRBV28, the J gene TRBJ1-1; tentatively, D is TRBD1 (6 bases). The germline V and J ends were trimmed by 2 bases and 2 bases, with 15 bases remaining between them. The CDR3 spans 16 residues. Germline V gene sequence: CDR1 MDHEN, CDR2 SYDVKM.

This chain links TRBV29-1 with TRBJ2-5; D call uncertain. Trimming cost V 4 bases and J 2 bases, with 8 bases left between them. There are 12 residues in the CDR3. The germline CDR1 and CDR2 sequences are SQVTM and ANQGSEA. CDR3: CSVGNLQETQYF. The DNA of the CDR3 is TGCAGCGTTGGCAATCTACAAGAGACCCAGTACTTC.

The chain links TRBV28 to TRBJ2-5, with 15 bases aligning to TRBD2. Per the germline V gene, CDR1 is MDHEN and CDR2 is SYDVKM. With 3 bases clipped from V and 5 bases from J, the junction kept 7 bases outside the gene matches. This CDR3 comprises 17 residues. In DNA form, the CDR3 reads TGTGCCAGCAGTTTTGGACTAGCGGGAGGGCCAGGGGAGACCCAGTACTTC. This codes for CASSFGLAGGPGETQYF.

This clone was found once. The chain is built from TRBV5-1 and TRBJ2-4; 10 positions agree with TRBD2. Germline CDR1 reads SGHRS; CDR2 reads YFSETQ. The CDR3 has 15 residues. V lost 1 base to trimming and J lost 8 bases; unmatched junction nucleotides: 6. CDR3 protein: CASSLIGTSEDIQYF. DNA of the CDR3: TGCGCCAGCAGCTTGATAGGGACTAGCGAAGACATTCAGTACTTC.

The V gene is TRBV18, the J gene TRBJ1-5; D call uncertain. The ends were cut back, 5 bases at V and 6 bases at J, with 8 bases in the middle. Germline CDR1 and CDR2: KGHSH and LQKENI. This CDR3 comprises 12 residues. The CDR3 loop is CASSATPQPQHF. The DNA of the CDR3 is TGTGCCAGCTCAGCGACACCTCAGCCCCAGCATTTT.

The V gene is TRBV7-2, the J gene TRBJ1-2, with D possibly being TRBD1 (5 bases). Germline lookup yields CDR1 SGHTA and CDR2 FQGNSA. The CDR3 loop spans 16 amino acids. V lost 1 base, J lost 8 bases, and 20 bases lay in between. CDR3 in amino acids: CASSLEYPAGLKGYTF. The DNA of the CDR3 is TGTGCCAGCAGCTTAGAATACCCAGCAGGGTTGAAAGGCTACACCTTC.

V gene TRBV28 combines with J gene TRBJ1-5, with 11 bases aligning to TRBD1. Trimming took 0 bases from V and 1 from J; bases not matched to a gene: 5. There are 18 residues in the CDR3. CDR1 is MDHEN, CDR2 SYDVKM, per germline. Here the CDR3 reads CASSLWRTGGRSNQPQHF. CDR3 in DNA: TGTGCCAGCAGTTTATGGCGGACAGGGGGCAGGAGCAATCAGCCCCAGCATTTT.

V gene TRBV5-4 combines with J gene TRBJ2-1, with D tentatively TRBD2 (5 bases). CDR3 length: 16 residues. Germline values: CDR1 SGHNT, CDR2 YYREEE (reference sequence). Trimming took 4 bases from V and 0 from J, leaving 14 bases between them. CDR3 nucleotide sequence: TGTGCCAGCAGCAGACACCGGAGGCACTCCTACAATGAGCAGTTCTTC. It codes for CASSRHRRHSYNEQFF.

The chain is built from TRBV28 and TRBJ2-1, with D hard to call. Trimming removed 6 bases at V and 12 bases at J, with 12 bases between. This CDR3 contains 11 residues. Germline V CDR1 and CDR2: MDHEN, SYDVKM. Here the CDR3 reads CASSLAARQFF. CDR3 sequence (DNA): TGTGCCAGCAGCCTGGCAGCGCGGCAGTTCTTC.

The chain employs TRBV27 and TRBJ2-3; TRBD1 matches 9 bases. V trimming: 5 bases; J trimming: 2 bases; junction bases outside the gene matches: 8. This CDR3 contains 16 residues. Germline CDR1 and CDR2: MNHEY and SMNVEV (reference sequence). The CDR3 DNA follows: TGTGCCAGCAGTCCTGGGACAGGGTACCTCACAGATACGCAGTATTTT. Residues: CASSPGTGYLTDTQYF.